This T cell receptor (beta chain) was observed in a study of T cell responses to AZD1222 COVID-19 vaccine. Whole-study context: Second doses that came at about 4 or about 12 weeks were put together. Findings and caveats of the study: Donors, mostly white British, included more females; clonal diversity was possibly underestimated. Spike-wide vaccine-associated CD4 TCRs dominated at 160-218 and 743-854. Just a handful of AZD1222 recipients tested seropositive at baseline.

In its sample, this clone was seen once. Its antigen remains unidentified. Here immunoSEQ multiplex PCR was the method, and the copy in TCRdb shows in-frame clones only, minus some. The top ten hold less than 3.5% of the sample, which has about 150,000 clones, about 88% seen once. Germline CDR1 SGHNT, CDR2 YYREEE (reference sequence). This CDR3 has 15 residues. V was clipped by 6 bases and J by 0 bases, with 15 bases between them. The V gene is TRBV5-4, the J gene TRBJ1-2; D call uncertain. This specimen was peripheral blood, taken on day 0 of AZD1222 vaccination. The TCR originated in an adult in good health. The CDR3 DNA follows: TGTGCCAGCACTAGAACTAAGGCCTCTAACTATGGCTACACCTTC. Encoded protein: CASTRTKASNYGYTF.